These 15 T cell receptor beta chains originate from one sample sequenced in a study of CD8 T cells in Susac syndrome. Random hexamers were used to reverse transcribe an amount of roughly 0.5 to 1 ug RNA. TCRdb reprocessed the immunoSEQ multiplex PCR reads with MiXCR, giving one entry per CDR3 protein. The table lists 120,000 to 150,000 distinct CDR3 sequences, approximately 96% of them singletons, with 0.065% to 0.1% in the top ten. Sequenced: CD4+ T cells from PBMCs. The receptors come from a human donor with Susac syndrome.

The chain carries TRBV12-3 or TRBV12-4 and TRBJ2-1; unclear D gene. The CDR3 covers 15 residues. Between the trimmed V and J ends, which lost 6 bases and 0 bases, there was a span of 12 bases. The CDR3 loop is CASRIRGNSYNEQFF. CDR3 coding DNA: TGTGCCAGCAGGATAAGAGGTAACTCCTACAATGAGCAGTTCTTC.

This sequence joins TRBV19 and TRBJ2-5; 10 nucleotides match TRBD2. Germline CDR1 is LNHDA and CDR2 is SQIVND (reference sequence). After removal of 5 bases from V and 4 bases from J, the junction contained 10 bases not matched to a gene. This CDR3 has 16 residues. The CDR3 here is CASSDVGSGGVETQYF. DNA of the CDR3: TGTGCCAGTAGTGATGTAGGGAGCGGGGGGGTAGAGACCCAGTACTTC.

The V gene is TRBV3-1, the J gene TRBJ2-7; tentative D call: TRBD2 (6 bases). This CDR3 spans 12 amino acids. Germline CDR1 and CDR2: LGHDT and YNNKEL (reference sequence). With 1 base removed from V and 7 bases from J, the gap between germline ends came to 8 bases. The CDR3 region has the DNA TGTGCCAGCAGCCAAGGGGGGGTGGAGCAGTACTTC. This encodes CASSQGGVEQYF.

DNA for the CDR3: TGTGCCAGCAGTGAAGGTCCCGGGAACCAAGAGACCCAGTACTTC. As protein: CASSEGPGNQETQYF. The chain recombines TRBV6-1 with TRBJ2-5; D perhaps matches TRBD2 (5 bases). The CDR3 sequence is 15 residues long. V gave up 1 base and J gave up 0 bases, with 9 bases separating them. Germline CDR1 is MNHNS and CDR2 is SASEGT.

The V and J genes are TRBV25-1 and TRBJ1-5; 8 nucleotides match TRBD1. The J segment lost 6 bases and the V segment lost 5 bases, leaving 3 bases of the junction unmatched. The V gene's germline CDR1 is MGHDK and CDR2 SYGVNS. The CDR3 is made up of 13 amino acids. As DNA, the CDR3 is TGTGCCAGCAGTCCAACAGGGGGTCAGCCCCAGCATTTT. Amino acid sequence: CASSPTGGQPQHF.

V is TRBV12-3 or TRBV12-4 and J is TRBJ2-2, with D uncertain. This CDR3 region has 12 residues. The germline V and J ends were trimmed by 8 bases and 4 bases, with 8 bases remaining between them. This CDR3 is CASSQSTGELFF. For the CDR3, the DNA is TGTGCCAGCTCGCAGAGCACCGGGGAGCTGTTTTTT.

The V and J genes are TRBV29-1 and TRBJ2-5; D might be TRBD2 (6 bases). Germline lookup yields CDR1 SQVTM and CDR2 ANQGSEA. Trimming shortened V by 0 bases and J by 5 bases, and 10 bases separated the two germline ends. This CDR3 comprises 13 residues. CDR3 bases: TGCAGCGTTGAAGATAGCGGTGGGGAGACCCAGTACTTC. It translates to CSVEDSGGETQYF.

The CDR3 loop reads CASSLDSGSGYEQYF. The CDR3 bases are TGCGCCAGCAGCTTGGATAGCGGGAGTGGGTACGAGCAGTACTTC. V and J are TRBV5-1 and TRBJ2-7, with TRBD2 matching over 9 bases. V dropped 0 bases and J dropped 4; count of bases not matched to a gene: 5. The CDR3 consists of 15 residues. The V gene's germline CDR1 is SGHRS and CDR2 YFSETQ.

This chain uses TRBV20-1 with TRBJ2-2; 10 bases are a match to TRBD2. The length of the CDR3 is 12 residues. The V segment lost 6 bases and the J segment 6 bases; nucleotides outside the gene matches: 1. The germline CDR1 and CDR2 sequences are DFQATT and SNEGSKA (reference sequence). CDR3 sequence reads: CSATSGPGELFF. CDR3 in DNA: TGCAGTGCGACTAGCGGGCCCGGGGAGCTGTTTTTT.

V gene TRBV24-1 combines with J gene TRBJ2-3; no clear D gene. Germline assignment: CDR1 KGHDR and CDR2 SFDVKD. This CDR3 comprises 11 residues. V lost 10 bases, J lost 3 bases, and 7 bases lay in between. CDR3 protein: CATGWTDTQYF. In nucleotides, the CDR3 is TGTGCCACGGGGTGGACAGATACGCAGTATTTT.

The V gene is TRBV5-6, the J gene TRBJ2-1; unclear D gene. Trimming left V 0 bases short and J 9 bases short, with 7 bases between. The V gene's germline CDR1 is SGHDT and CDR2 YYEEEE. CDR3 size: 12 residues. The CDR3 loop is CASSLAGGEQFF. CDR3 DNA sequence: TGTGCCAGCAGCTTGGCTGGCGGTGAGCAGTTCTTC.

In its sample, this clonotype was seen a few times. The rearrangement links TRBV29-1 to TRBJ1-1, with D unresolved. In germline, CDR1 is SQVTM, CDR2 ANQGSEA. CDR3 length: 12 amino acids. V shed 3 bases and J shed 1 base, with 6 bases lying between them. The CDR3 region is CSVDRGNTEAFF. CDR3 nucleotides: TGCAGCGTTGATCGGGGGAACACTGAAGCTTTCTTT.

The genes are TRBV28 and TRBJ1-1; D call uncertain. CDR1 and CDR2 (germline): MDHEN, SYDVKM. Trimming stripped 5 bases from V and 6 bases from J, with 13 bases between. The CDR3 sequence is 13 residues long. The CDR3 nucleotides are TGTGCCAGCAGTCCTCGAGCGGCATCTGAAGCTTTCTTT. This codes for CASSPRAASEAFF.

This sequence joins TRBV4-1 and TRBJ2-1; perhaps TRBD2 as D (6 bases). The V end lost 0 bases, the J end lost 8 bases, and 8 bases lay between the germline ends. Germline CDR1 is MGHRA and CDR2 is YSYEKL. This CDR3 has 13 residues. This chain's CDR3 is CASSQDPGDEQFF. In nucleotides, the CDR3 is TGCGCCAGCAGCCAAGATCCGGGAGATGAGCAGTTCTTC.

The chain recombines TRBV21-1 with TRBJ2-3; the table's D call of TRBD1 was not tested on the DNA. TRBV21-1 is a pseudogene. The CDR3 is 17 residues long. CDR3: CASSKDFSGRHTDTQYF. DNA of the CDR3: TGTGCCAGCAGCAAAGATTTCTCGGGACGGCACACAGATACGCAGTATTTT.